Below are 2 T cell receptor beta chains sequenced from a single sample in a study of T cells in tuberculosis. Repertoires were generated with immunoSEQ multiplex PCR, while TCRdb's copy carries only in-frame clones and drops some. In the table there are approximately 100,000 clones, roughly 88% of which are singletons. Cells were sorted from thawed PBMC rested overnight and stained with GMM-loaded CD1B tetramer, viability dye and anti-CD3. The lipid loaded on the CD1B tetramers was C32 glucose monomycolate from Rhodococcus equi. What was sequenced was CD1b-GMM tetramer-negative cells sorted from PBMCs. The source of these receptors is an adult woman with latent tuberculosis.

The chain's CDR3 is CASSLVGTGFTDTQYF. CDR3 nucleotides: TGCGCCAGCAGCTTGGTGGGGACAGGGTTCACAGATACGCAGTATTTT. The chain is built from TRBV5-1 and TRBJ2-3; 9 bases fit TRBD1. The germline V gene has CDR1 SGHRS and CDR2 YFSETQ. The V and J ends lost 0 bases and 2 bases, in that order; junction bases with no gene match: 4. The CDR3 runs 16 residues.

The chain is built from TRBV4-1 and TRBJ1-2, with TRBD1 matching over 9 bases. V lost 0 bases to trimming and J lost 2 bases; unmatched junction nucleotides: 7. There are 17 residues in the CDR3. Per the germline V gene, CDR1 is MGHRA and CDR2 is YSYEKL. In DNA, the CDR3 is TGCGCCAGCAGCCAAGATCCACAGGGGGCGCAGAACTATGGCTACACCTTC. It is translated as CASSQDPQGAQNYGYTF.